The 28 T cell receptor beta chains listed next were all sequenced from one sample in a study of neoadjuvant anti-PD-1 for oral cavity cancer. The protocol was immunoSEQ multiplex PCR, while the TCRdb copy is restricted to in-frame clones and leaves out a portion. Here the sample spans under 10,000 clones, 55% to 65% being singletons. Specified time point: after neoadjuvant nivolumab, at surgical resection. The specimen comprised PBMCs, sampled after nivolumab (anti-PD-1) treatment. These receptors were collected from a person between 40 and 85 years old with oral cavity squamous cell carcinoma.

This clone was recorded a few times. This chain links TRBV7-9 with TRBJ1-2, with 9 bases aligning to TRBD1. CDR1 is SEHNR and CDR2 is FQNEAQ in the germline V gene (reference sequence). CDR3 length: 16 residues. J gave up 1 base and V 3 bases, and 6 bases lay outside the gene matches. DNA of the CDR3: TGTGCCAGCAGCTTTGGACAGGGGCGATTTAACTATGGCTACACCTTC. It specifies CASSFGQGRFNYGYTF.

This clone was seen a few times. V usage is TRBV7-8 and J usage is TRBJ2-7; D gene uncertain. This CDR3 contains 14 residues. The germline V gene has CDR1 SGHVS and CDR2 FQNEAQ. V lost 2 bases and J 10 bases, leaving 18 bases between the germline ends. The CDR3 spells CASSLKRAATDQYF. CDR3 DNA: TGTGCCAGCAGCTTAAAGCGTGCTGCTACGGATCAGTACTTC.

The chain combines TRBV15 with TRBJ2-7, with TRBD1 matching 8 bases. Trimming at V came to 5 bases and at J to 4 bases, leaving 10 bases not matched to a gene. The CDR3 is 15 amino acids. From germline, CDR1 is LNHNV and CDR2 YYDKDF (reference sequence). The chain's CDR3 is CATSPGGTGLYEQYF. For the CDR3, the DNA is TGTGCCACCAGCCCCGGCGGGACAGGTCTTTACGAGCAGTACTTC.

The rearrangement joins TRBV9 to TRBJ2-7; 12 positions match TRBD2. The CDR3 consists of 16 residues. CDR1 is SGDLS and CDR2 is YYNGEE in the germline V gene. V shed 0 bases and J 2 bases; nucleotides not matched to a gene: 3. The CDR3 is CASSVEASGGAYEQYF. CDR3 in DNA: TGTGCCAGCAGCGTAGAAGCTAGCGGGGGGGCCTACGAGCAGTACTTC.

This clone came up a few times. This rearrangement joins TRBV19 to TRBJ1-6; D gene unclear. V shed 5 bases and J shed 2 bases, with 13 bases lying between them. The CDR3 loop spans 16 amino acids. Germline values: CDR1 LNHDA, CDR2 SQIVND (reference sequence). CDR3 loop: CASSASKGAYNSPLHF. In DNA form, the CDR3 reads TGTGCCAGTAGTGCCAGCAAAGGTGCCTATAATTCACCCCTCCACTTT.

CDR3 bases: TGCGCCAGCAGCCGGGGACAGGGGGACCGCACTAATGAAAAACTGTTTTTT. It encodes CASSRGQGDRTNEKLFF. The rearrangement joins TRBV4-1 to TRBJ1-4, with 11 bases identical to TRBD1. Germline assignment: CDR1 MGHRA and CDR2 YSYEKL. The CDR3 is made up of 17 amino acids. V lost 4 bases to trimming and J lost 2 bases; unmatched junction nucleotides: 6.

The chain recombines TRBV5-6 with TRBJ1-2; tentative D call: TRBD1 (5 bases). The CDR3 totals 13 residues. Trimming shortened V by 2 bases and J by 14 bases, and 19 bases separated the two germline ends. CDR1 and CDR2 (germline): SGHDT, YYEEEE. DNA of the CDR3: TGTGCCAGCAGCTTCGGCAGGGATCTCCCTCGTACCTTC. It specifies CASSFGRDLPRTF.

The chain joins TRBV9 to TRBJ1-3; possibly TRBD1 for D (5 bases). The V end was cut by 3 bases, the J end by 0 bases, with 13 bases between. This CDR3 is built from 16 residues. CDR1 and CDR2 (germline): SGDLS, YYNGEE. The CDR3 reads CASSATTGYSGNTIYF. As DNA, the CDR3 is TGTGCCAGCAGCGCGACCACAGGTTACTCTGGAAACACCATATATTTT.

V is TRBV2 and J is TRBJ1-1; D is uncertain. The CDR3 runs 14 residues. V gave up 5 bases and J gave up 0 bases, with 10 bases separating them. The germline V gene has CDR1 SNHLY and CDR2 FYNNEI. The DNA for the CDR3 is TGTGCCAGCAGTCCATCGGCCGTGAACACTGAAGCTTTCTTT. Protein sequence: CASSPSAVNTEAFF.

The V gene is TRBV5-6, the J gene TRBJ1-6; D call uncertain. Between the trimmed V and J ends, which lost 3 bases and 7 bases, there was a span of 11 bases. The CDR3 extends over 14 amino acids. Germline CDR1 SGHDT, CDR2 YYEEEE. This CDR3 reads CASSSRALNSPLHF. DNA of the CDR3: TGTGCCAGCAGCTCCCGGGCCTTGAATTCACCCCTCCACTTT.

This clone is a singleton in its sample. The chain uses TRBV27 and TRBJ2-7; D remains unclear. There are 15 residues in the CDR3. Germline CDR1 is MNHEY and CDR2 is SMNVEV (reference sequence). Trimming pared 2 bases from V and 2 bases from J, leaving 13 bases between. This CDR3 reads CASSLKIQPTYEQYF. DNA for the CDR3: TGTGCCAGCAGTTTAAAGATACAGCCTACCTACGAGCAGTACTTC.

This chain joins TRBV5-8 and TRBJ2-7; D may be TRBD1 (5 bases). Germline V gives CDR1 SGHTS, CDR2 YDEGEE. CDR3 length: 13 amino acids. The ends were cut back, 4 bases at V and 4 bases at J, with 12 bases in the middle. This CDR3 is CASSKVSGYEQYF. In DNA form, the CDR3 reads TGTGCCAGCAGCAAAGTTTCAGGGTACGAGCAGTACTTC.

The chain combines TRBV5-1 with TRBJ2-2; 9 bases are a match to TRBD2. Germline V lookup: CDR1 SGHRS, CDR2 YFSETQ. Trimming removed 2 bases from V and 3 bases from J; junction bases left unmatched: 2. This CDR3 comprises 15 residues. CDR3 amino acids: CASSFAGGYTGELFF. CDR3 nucleotides: TGCGCCAGCAGCTTTGCGGGGGGGTACACCGGGGAGCTGTTTTTT.

The chain links TRBV2 to TRBJ1-5; weak D call: TRBD1 (5 bases). Germline assignment: CDR1 SNHLY and CDR2 FYNNEI. Trimming took off 3 bases at V and 2 bases at J, with 8 bases between the two ends. This CDR3 has 14 amino acids. CDR3 bases: TGTGCCAGCAGTGACAGGGTTGGCAATCAGCCCCAGCATTTT. This gives the protein CASSDRVGNQPQHF.

The chain links TRBV5-6 to TRBJ1-2; no clear D gene. The CDR3 loop spans 14 amino acids. The ends were cut back, 0 bases at V and 4 bases at J, with 10 bases in the middle. Looked up from germline, CDR1 is SGHDT and CDR2 is YYEEEE. This CDR3 reads CASSLDLGTYGYTF. CDR3 bases: TGTGCCAGCAGCTTGGATTTGGGAACCTATGGCTACACCTTC.

The V gene is TRBV4-1, the J gene TRBJ2-7; 10 bases align to TRBD1. The length of the CDR3 is 15 residues. After removal of 1 base from V and 4 bases from J, the junction contained 4 bases not matched to a gene. From germline, CDR1 is MGHRA and CDR2 YSYEKL. This chain's CDR3 is CASSQVWTGGYEQYF. The CDR3 coding sequence is TGCGCCAGCAGCCAAGTTTGGACAGGGGGTTACGAGCAGTACTTC.

V and J are TRBV19 and TRBJ1-1, with D perhaps TRBD1 (6 bases). The CDR3 has 15 residues. V was trimmed by 4 bases and J by 1 base, leaving 13 bases between them. The germline V gene encodes CDR1 LNHDA and CDR2 SQIVND (reference sequence). CDR3 amino acids: CASSTNRAENTEAFF. DNA of the CDR3: TGTGCCAGTAGTACAAACAGGGCGGAGAACACTGAAGCTTTCTTT.

The DNA for the CDR3 is TGTGCCAGCAGTGACGGGGACTACAATGAGCAGTTCTTC. Protein product: CASSDGDYNEQFF. The chain joins TRBV6-4 to TRBJ2-1; unclear D gene. The CDR3 extends over 13 amino acids. The germline V gene has CDR1 MRHNA and CDR2 SNTAGT. V gave up 2 bases and J gave up 3 bases, with 5 bases separating them.

This clone was recorded a few times. The J gene is TRBJ2-2, the V gene TRBV11-1; D is possibly TRBD1 (5 bases). The CDR3 is 15 amino acids. Germline lookup yields CDR1 SGHAT and CDR2 FQDESV (reference sequence). The V gene lost 5 bases and the J gene lost 0 bases, with 10 bases spanning the gap. The CDR3 DNA is TGTGCCAGCAGCACCCGACAGCCGAACACCGGGGAGCTGTTTTTT. This translates into CASSTRQPNTGELFF.

The chain uses TRBV12-5 and TRBJ2-1; 9 nucleotides agree with TRBD1. The germline gives CDR1 LGHNT, CDR2 FRNRAP. V gave up 6 bases and J gave up 6 bases; unmatched junction bases: 9. The CDR3 has 15 amino acids. The CDR3, as DNA: TGTGCTAGTGGCCAGGACAGGGGCCTCGGCAATGAGCAGTTCTTC. As protein: CASGQDRGLGNEQFF.

The count of this clone is one. The J gene is TRBJ2-5, the V gene TRBV19; D gene unclear. This CDR3 spans 11 amino acids. Germline V gene data show CDR1 as LNHDA and CDR2 as SQIVND (reference sequence). Trimming removed 9 bases at V and 1 base at J, with 6 bases between. CDR3 sequence (DNA): TGTGCCAGAGACTCCCAAGAGACCCAGTACTTC. Translated: CARDSQETQYF.

This sequence joins TRBV28 and TRBJ1-1, with D possibly matching TRBD1 (6 bases). V lost 3 bases, J lost 5 bases, and 19 bases lay in between. There are 16 residues in the CDR3. Per the germline V gene, CDR1 is MDHEN and CDR2 is SYDVKM. The CDR3 nucleotides read TGTGCCAGCAGTTTTTGGGGGGCACTCGCAGGGACTGAAGCTTTCTTT. This gives the protein CASSFWGALAGTEAFF.

The CDR3 loop is CASSVLRDPWGNEQFF. Written as DNA, the CDR3 is TGTGCCAGCAGCGTTCTCCGGGACCCTTGGGGCAATGAGCAGTTCTTC. The chain couples TRBV9 to TRBJ2-1; D tentatively fits TRBD1 or TRBD2 (5 bases each). From germline, CDR1 is SGDLS and CDR2 YYNGEE. The CDR3 has 16 amino acids. Trimming removed 2 bases from V and 6 bases from J, with 18 bases in between.

This chain links TRBV10-3 with TRBJ1-3, with a possible D match to TRBD1 (5 bases). The length of the CDR3 is 16 residues. From germline, CDR1 is ENHRY and CDR2 SYGVKD. The V and J ends lost 3 bases and 0 bases respectively, with 12 bases between them. The CDR3 loop reads CAISEPGHLSGNTIYF. In DNA form, the CDR3 reads TGTGCCATCAGTGAACCCGGACACCTCTCTGGAAACACCATATATTTT.

The chain has TRBV28 and TRBJ2-1, with D uncertain. Trimming left V 4 bases short and J 6 bases short, with 13 bases between. Germline values: CDR1 MDHEN, CDR2 SYDVKM. The CDR3 loop spans 14 amino acids. The CDR3 region has the DNA TGTGCCAGCAGTTCGATGACCCGCCTCAATGAGCAGTTCTTC. The encoded protein is CASSSMTRLNEQFF.

This clone has a handful of counts. The CDR3 bases are TGTGCCAGTAGTATTTCGGCTGATGAGGGATTCTACGAGCAGTACTTC. Translation gives CASSISADEGFYEQYF. The chain links TRBV19 to TRBJ2-7, with D possibly TRBD2 on 5 matching bases. The germline V gene has CDR1 LNHDA and CDR2 SQIVND (reference sequence). This CDR3 has 16 residues. The ends were cut back, 3 bases at V and 3 bases at J, with 18 bases in the middle.

The chain uses TRBV6-5 and TRBJ1-4; unclear D gene. Germline V gene data show CDR1 as MNHEY and CDR2 as SVGAGI. V was shortened by 6 bases and J by 5 bases, with 10 bases between the two germline ends. The CDR3 has 13 residues. The CDR3 DNA reads as TGTGCCAGCAGGGGCGGACTCAATGAAAAACTGTTTTTT. Its translation is CASRGGLNEKLFF.

The chain employs TRBV7-2 and TRBJ1-3; possibly TRBD1 for D (5 bases). Germline assignment: CDR1 SGHTA and CDR2 FQGNSA. V was cut by 2 bases and J by 0 bases, with 11 bases left in between. CDR3 length: 16 amino acids. The DNA for the CDR3 is TGTGCCAGCAGCTTATCGGCAGGGATCTCTGGAAACACCATATATTTT. It codes for CASSLSAGISGNTIYF.